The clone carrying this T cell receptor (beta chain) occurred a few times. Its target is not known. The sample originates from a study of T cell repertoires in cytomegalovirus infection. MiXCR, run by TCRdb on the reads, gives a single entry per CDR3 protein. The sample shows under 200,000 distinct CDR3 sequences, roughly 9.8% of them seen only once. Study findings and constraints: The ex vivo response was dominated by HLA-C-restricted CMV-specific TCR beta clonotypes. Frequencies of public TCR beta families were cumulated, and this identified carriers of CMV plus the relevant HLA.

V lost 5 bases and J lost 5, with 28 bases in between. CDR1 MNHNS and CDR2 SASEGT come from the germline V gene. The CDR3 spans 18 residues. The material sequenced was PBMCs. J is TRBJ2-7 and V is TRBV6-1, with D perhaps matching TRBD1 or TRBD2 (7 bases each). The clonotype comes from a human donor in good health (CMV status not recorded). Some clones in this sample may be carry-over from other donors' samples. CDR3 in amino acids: CASSYGRFGGRGGDEQYF. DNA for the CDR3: TGTGCCAGCAGTTATGGAAGGTTCGGCGGGAGAGGGGGCGACGAGCAGTACTTC.